The entry below describes one T cell receptor (beta chain). Under the authors' procedure: Amplification with reference gene primers provided the estimates of nucleated cell counts. Some clones are missing from TCRdb's copy, which holds only in-frame ones; the method was immunoSEQ multiplex PCR. Clone size and V and J calls were adopted from that table, with D and trimming inferred from the DNA. The sample contains about 160,000 clones, roughly four fifths of which appear only once. This sample was taken from a study of blood T cell repertoires in COVID-19. Overall study context: Samples representing acute and convalescent COVID-19 were sourced from the United States, Italy and Spain.

The CDR3 length is 15 residues. Germline V gene data show CDR1 as MNHEY and CDR2 as SVGAGI. With V trimmed by 2 bases and J by 4 bases, 3 bases remained unmatched. Sequencing was done on a sample of peripheral blood. The source is a human donor in a cohort sampled during active COVID-19. The chain links TRBV6-5 to TRBJ2-2; TRBD2 aligns across 8 bases. The CDR3 bases are TGTGCCAGCAGTTACGCGGGGGGTAGCACCGGGGAGCTGTTTTTT. Its protein is CASSYAGGSTGELFF.